This TCR beta chain was sequenced for a study of shared T cell receptors in the human thymus. The CDR3 loop spans 15 amino acids. V dropped 5 bases and J dropped 3; count of bases not matched to a gene: 10. Germline V gene data show CDR1 as MNHEY and CDR2 as SMNVEV (reference sequence). The data were produced by immunoSEQ multiplex PCR, yet TCRdb's version contains in-frame clones alone and is incomplete. The sample records some 700,000 clones, approximately 87% being singletons. These sequences were also reported in another study, on human thymus T cells. From that study: Corrective heart surgery yielded the resections from which the thymus tissue came. V and J genes seemed to be used with bias in thymic and blood repertoires.

Material: thymocytes. The sequence was obtained from a boy less than two years old with a congenital heart defect. V and J are TRBV27 and TRBJ2-7; 7 nucleotides line up with TRBD2. The CDR3 here is CASSPGLAVRYEQYF. The CDR3 DNA reads TGTGCCAGCAGTCCCGGGCTAGCGGTCCGCTACGAGCAGTACTTC.